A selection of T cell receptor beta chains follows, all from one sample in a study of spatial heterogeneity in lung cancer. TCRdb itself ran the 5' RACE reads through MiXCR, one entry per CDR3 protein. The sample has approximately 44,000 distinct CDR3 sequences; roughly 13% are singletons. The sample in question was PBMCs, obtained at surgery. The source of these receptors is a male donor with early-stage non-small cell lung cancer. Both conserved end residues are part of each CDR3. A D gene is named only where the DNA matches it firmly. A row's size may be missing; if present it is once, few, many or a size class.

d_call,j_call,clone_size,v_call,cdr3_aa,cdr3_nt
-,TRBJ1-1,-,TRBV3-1,CASSPPGRAMNTEAFF,TGTGCCAGCAGCCCCCCCGGGAGAGCGATGAACACTGAAGCTTTCTTT
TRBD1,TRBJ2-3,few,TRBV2,CASRRTGESDTQYF,TGTGCCAGCAGACGGACAGGGGAGTCAGATACGCAGTATTTT
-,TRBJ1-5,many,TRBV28,CASSLTGIVSNQPQHF,TGTGCCAGCAGTCTTACAGGGATCGTCAGCAATCAGCCCCAGCATTTT
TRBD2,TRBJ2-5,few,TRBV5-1,CASSLRASGQETQYF,TGCGCCAGCAGCTTGCGCGCTAGCGGCCAAGAGACCCAGTACTTC
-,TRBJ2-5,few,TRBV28,CASSLPSVPETQYF,TGTGCCAGCAGTTTACCCTCTGTTCCGGAGACCCAGTACTTC
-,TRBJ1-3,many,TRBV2,CASSEGRPGNTIYF,TGTGCCAGCAGTGAAGGGCGACCTGGAAACACCATATATTTT
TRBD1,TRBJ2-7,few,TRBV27,CASSPLLRDRPVNEQYF,TGTGCCAGCAGTCCTCTTCTTCGGGACAGACCCGTAAACGAGCAGTACTTC
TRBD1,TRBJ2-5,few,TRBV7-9,CASSLIVQGAKETQYF,TGTGCCAGCAGCTTAATCGTTCAGGGGGCGAAAGAGACCCAGTACTTC
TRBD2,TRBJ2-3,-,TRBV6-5,CASSVAGARMGTQYF,TGTGCCAGCAGTGTAGCGGGAGCCCGGATGGGTACGCAGTATTTT
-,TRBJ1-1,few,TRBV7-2,CASSLEGTTPMEAFF,TGTGCCAGCAGCTTAGAGGGCACGACCCCTATGGAAGCTTTCTTT
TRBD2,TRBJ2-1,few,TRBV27,CASSGGGTSGSSYNEQFF,TGTGCCAGCAGTGGGGGAGGGACTAGCGGTAGCTCCTACAATGAGCAGTTCTTC
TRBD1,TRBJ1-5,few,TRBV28,CASSSDRVRNQPQHF,TGTGCCAGCAGTTCGGACAGGGTGAGAAATCAGCCCCAGCATTTT
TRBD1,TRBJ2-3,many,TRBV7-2,CASSRTGGTDTQYF,TGTGCCAGCAGCCGAACAGGGGGTACCGATACGCAGTATTTT
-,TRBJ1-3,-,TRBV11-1,CASSADIGNTIYF,TGTGCCAGCAGCGCTGACATCGGAAACACCATATATTTT
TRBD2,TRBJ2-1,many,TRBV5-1,CASSFVAGSSEQFF,TGCGCCAGCAGCTTCGTAGCGGGGTCTAGTGAGCAGTTCTTC
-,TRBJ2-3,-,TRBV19,CASSIWQESTDTQYF,TGTGCCAGTAGTATATGGCAGGAGAGCACAGATACGCAGTATTTT
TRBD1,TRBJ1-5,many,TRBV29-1,CSVIQGGNQPQHF,TGCAGCGTGATACAGGGGGGCAATCAGCCCCAGCATTTT
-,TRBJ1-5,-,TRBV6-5,CASSLESVGRPQHF,TGTGCCAGCAGTTTAGAGTCGGTGGGTCGGCCCCAGCATTTT
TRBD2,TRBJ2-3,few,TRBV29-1,CSVKGLAGGSTDTQYF,TGCAGCGTGAAGGGACTAGCGGGGGGGAGCACAGATACGCAGTATTTT
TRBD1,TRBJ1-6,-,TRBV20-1,CSALESGGNSPLHF,TGCAGTGCTTTGGAATCAGGGGGGAATTCACCCCTCCACTTT
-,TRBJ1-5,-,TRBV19,CASSMGMPSQHF,TGTGCCAGTAGTATGGGAATGCCGTCCCAGCATTTT
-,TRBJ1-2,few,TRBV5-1,CASSLEWEKSGGYTF,TGCGCCAGCAGCTTGGAATGGGAAAAAAGCGGCGGCTACACCTTC
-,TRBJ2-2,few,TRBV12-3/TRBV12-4,CASSPDTRGTGELFF,TGTGCCAGCAGTCCGGACACGCGAGGCACCGGGGAGCTGTTTTTT
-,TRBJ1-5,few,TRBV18,CASSPSSDSNQPQHF,TGTGCCAGCTCACCGTCCTCGGATAGCAATCAGCCCCAGCATTTT
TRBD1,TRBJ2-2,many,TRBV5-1,CASSLRTGSTGELFF,TGCGCCAGCAGCTTGAGGACAGGGTCGACCGGGGAGCTGTTTTTT
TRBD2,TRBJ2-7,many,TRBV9,CASSVLLADNKQYF,TGTGCCAGCAGCGTACTACTAGCGGACAACAAGCAGTACTTC
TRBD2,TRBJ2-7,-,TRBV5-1,CASSLLAGVSSYEQYF,TGCGCCAGCAGCTTACTAGCGGGGGTGAGCTCCTACGAGCAGTACTTC
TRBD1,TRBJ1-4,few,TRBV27,CASSRGTDLTTNEKLFF,TGTGCCAGCAGTAGAGGGACAGATCTTACAACTAATGAAAAACTGTTTTTT
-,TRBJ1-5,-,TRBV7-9,CASSKQGSGNQPQHF,TGTGCCAGCAGCAAACAGGGTAGCGGCAATCAGCCCCAGCATTTT
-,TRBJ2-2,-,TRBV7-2,CANILTPGVNTGELFF,TGTGCCAACATCCTAACCCCCGGGGTGAACACCGGGGAGCTGTTTTTT
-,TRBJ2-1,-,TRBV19,CASSIHAEYNEQFF,TGTGCCAGTAGTATACATGCGGAGTACAATGAGCAGTTCTTC
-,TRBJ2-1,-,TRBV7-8,CASSFRAIIPPDNEQFF,TGTGCCAGCAGCTTCCGGGCCATCATACCACCCGACAATGAGCAGTTCTTC
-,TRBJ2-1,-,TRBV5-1,CASTKERADNEQFF,TGCGCCAGCACTAAGGAGCGGGCCGACAATGAGCAGTTCTTC
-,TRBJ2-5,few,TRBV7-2,CASSLAGNREETQYF,TGTGCCAGCAGCTTAGCGGGAAACAGGGAAGAGACCCAGTACTTC
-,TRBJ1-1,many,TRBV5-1,CASSLAQGQATEAFF,TGCGCCAGCAGCTTGGCCCAGGGGCAGGCCACTGAAGCTTTCTTT
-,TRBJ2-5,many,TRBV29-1,CSVDTEGETQYF,TGCAGCGTTGATACAGAGGGAGAGACCCAGTACTTC
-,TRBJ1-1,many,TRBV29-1,CSVGGAPWGTEAFF,TGCAGCGTTGGAGGGGCCCCCTGGGGCACTGAAGCTTTCTTT
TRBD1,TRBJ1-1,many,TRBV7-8,CASSLGRGLGYTEAFF,TGTGCCAGCAGCTTAGGCAGGGGGCTTGGGTACACTGAAGCTTTCTTT
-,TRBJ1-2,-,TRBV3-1,CASSQDAQSYGYTF,TGTGCCAGCAGCCAAGACGCCCAAAGCTATGGCTACACCTTC
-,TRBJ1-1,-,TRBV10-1,CASSERARPEAFF,TGCGCCAGCAGTGAAAGAGCCAGGCCTGAAGCTTTCTTT